This T cell receptor beta chain is drawn from a study of cytotoxic CD8 clonotypes in ibrutinib-treated CLL. The method was immunoSEQ multiplex PCR; TCRdb's version includes in-frame clones alone and lacks a portion of them. The sample lists fewer than 400,000 clones; about 64% were seen once. The V end was cut by 0 bases, the J end by 4 bases, with 19 bases between. The CDR3 extends over 17 amino acids. Germline CDR1 reads SGHAT; CDR2 reads FQNNGV. This clone was detected only once. The rearrangement uses TRBV11-2 and TRBJ2-7, with D perhaps given as TRBD1 or TRBD2 (5 bases each). The sequences come from PBMCs, collected after 36 months of ibrutinib treatment. The TCR comes from a human donor with chronic lymphocytic leukemia. CDR3 loop: CASSLDFVGTPAYEQYF. The CDR3 DNA reads as TGTGCCAGCAGCTTAGATTTTGTGGGGACGCCTGCTTACGAGCAGTACTTC.